These 9 T cell receptor beta chains were all obtained from the same sample, sequenced in a study of tumor-infiltrating lymphocytes in primary liver carcinoma. Co-extracted RNA and DNA came from roughly 21-30 mg of unsorted bulk tissue. Making TCR beta cDNA involved 400 to 600 ng total RNA and a constant-region primer. Three nested multiplex PCR rounds, a slightly modified ARM-PCR, produced the libraries for TCR beta. TRBV1-TRBV30 forward and Cbeta reverse primers drove the first two approximately 10-cycle rounds. TCRdb passed the multiplex PCR reads through MiXCR, listing each CDR3 protein once. The data hold 50,000 or so distinct CDR3 sequences, with about 80% observed a single time. Input material: liver tumor tissue from sampling region 5. Noted subset: tumor region T5, tumor centre. These TCRs come from a man aged 35 to 55 with primary liver carcinoma and hepatitis B virus infection.

This clonotype was recorded at least ten times. V and J are TRBV5-1 and TRBJ2-2; possible D gene TRBD2, 5 bases. Germline CDR1 SGHRS, CDR2 YFSETQ. The CDR3 loop spans 14 amino acids. V lost 5 bases to trimming and J lost 0 bases, with 8 bases between them. Written as DNA, the CDR3 is TGCGCCAGCAGACTAGGTTCGAACACCGGGGAGCTGTTTTTT. Its translation: CASRLGSNTGELFF.

This chain connects TRBV6-5 to TRBJ2-7; 8 bases fit TRBD1. The V segment lost 7 bases and the J segment 3 bases; nucleotides outside the gene matches: 8. The length of the CDR3 is 14 residues. Germline CDR1 and CDR2: MNHEY and SVGAGI. The CDR3 DNA sequence: TGTGCCAGCATTACTGGGACAGGACGCTACGAGCAGTACTTC. Its protein product is CASITGTGRYEQYF.

Remarks on this clonotype: A read error may produce the germline difference seen at one junction end. The chain carries TRBV6-1 and TRBJ2-2; TRBD2 matches 16 bases. Germline values: CDR1 MNHNS, CDR2 SASEGT. This CDR3 region has 18 residues. CDR3 DNA: TGTGCCAGCAGGGAGGGACTAGCGGGAGGGCTCGGTACCGAGGAGCTGTTTTTT. Protein product: CASREGLAGGLGTEELFF.

This clonotype was observed at least ten times. The rearrangement links TRBV11-2 to TRBJ2-4; 10 positions match TRBD1. The V gene's germline CDR1 is SGHAT and CDR2 FQNNGV. V shed 4 bases and J 7 bases; nucleotides not matched to a gene: 4. The CDR3 is made up of 14 amino acids. CDR3 DNA: TGTGCCAGCAGCTCCGGGACAGGGGATAACATTCAGTACTTC. It codes for CASSSGTGDNIQYF.

Points on this clonotype: The conserved phenylalanine or tryptophan normally closing the CDR3 is absent here, so this likely arose from a read error. The CDR3 loop reads CSVEVGGRGQGEQFI. In DNA form, the CDR3 reads TGCAGCGTTGAAGTAGGAGGAAGGGGACAGGGCGAGCAGTTCATC. The rearrangement uses TRBV29-1 and TRBJ2-1; 9 bases fit TRBD1. V gave up 1 base and J gave up 10 bases; unmatched junction bases: 11. The CDR3 length is 15 residues. CDR1 is SQVTM, CDR2 ANQGSEA, per germline.

This clonotype was counted only a few times. This rearrangement joins TRBV11-1 to TRBJ2-2; D might be TRBD2 (6 bases). The CDR3 extends over 15 amino acids. V was pared by 4 bases and J by 14 bases, with 23 bases between. CDR1 is SGHAT, CDR2 FQDESV, per germline (reference sequence). The CDR3 DNA reads as TGTGCCAGCAGCTATACGGGACCTTTCTCCGGGGGACTGTTTTTT. It is translated as CASSYTGPFSGGLFF.

Of note for this clonotype: Sequence at one end of the junction differs from germline and may be a read error. The chain has TRBV5-5 and TRBJ1-1, with D unresolved. Germline V gene data show CDR1 as SGHKS and CDR2 as YYEKEE (reference sequence). This CDR3 has 15 residues. The CDR3 region has the DNA TGCGCCAGCAGGCACGAGGGTGAGCGGTACACTGAAGCTTTCTTT. It yields the protein CASRHEGERYTEAFF.

This clonotype was counted many times. The conserved phenylalanine or tryptophan is not found at the CDR3 terminus, so this likely reflects a read error. V is TRBV6-4 and J is TRBJ2-1; tentative D call: TRBD2 (6 bases). Trimming left V 8 bases short and J 0 bases short, with 11 bases between. This CDR3 contains 14 residues. Looked up from germline, CDR1 is MRHNA and CDR2 is SNTAGT. CDR3 coding DNA: TGTGCCAGCCACCTAGCGAGCTCCTACAATGAGCAGTTCCTC. Its protein product is CASHLASSYNEQFL.

This clonotype was found many times. The chain links TRBV5-1 to TRBJ2-1; possibly TRBD1 for D (6 bases). Germline V lookup: CDR1 SGHRS, CDR2 YFSETQ. Trimming took off 2 bases at V and 3 bases at J, with 12 bases between the two ends. This CDR3 is built from 15 residues. The CDR3 here is CASSLTLGGYNEQFF. The CDR3 DNA sequence: TGCGCCAGCAGCTTAACGCTAGGGGGCTACAATGAGCAGTTCTTC. Full variable domain (outside the CDR3, taken from reference TRBV5-1 and TRBJ2-1): KAGVTQTPRYLIKTRGQQVTLSCSPISGHRSVSWYQQTPGQGLQFLFEYFSETQRNKGNFPGRFSGRQFSNSRSEMNVSTLELGDSALYLCASSLTLGGYNEQFFGPGTRLTVL.